This T cell receptor beta chain comes out of a study of Ad26.COV2.S vaccination and SARS-CoV-2 variants. V was pared by 5 bases and J by 5 bases, with 6 bases of the junction left unmatched. The length of the CDR3 is 13 residues. Germline CDR1 and CDR2: MDHEN and SYDVKM. Produced via immunoSEQ multiplex PCR; TCRdb's table is partial and in-frame only. The repertoire holds roughly 350,000 clones, 88% seen once, with around 6.6% in the top ten. As to treatment: roughly 18 received Ad26.COV2.S at low or high dose, single or two shots; several received placebo; per-sample allocation not given. Sampling was performed 63 days after the first vaccine or placebo injection.

The specimen comprised peripheral blood, sampled in a trial of Ad26.COV2.S vaccine versus placebo. This chain uses TRBV28 with TRBJ2-7; 7 bases are shared with TRBD2. The sequence was obtained from a person aged 18-65 years who received the Ad26.COV2.S COVID-19 vaccine or a placebo. This CDR3 is CASSLAGVDEQYF. In nucleotides, the CDR3 is TGTGCCAGCAGTCTGGCGGGGGTAGACGAGCAGTACTTC.